What follows are 18 T cell receptor beta chains derived from one specimen sequenced in a study of T cells after yellow fever vaccination. TCRdb passed the 5' RACE reads through MiXCR, listing each CDR3 protein once. Altogether around 30,000 distinct CDR3 sequences are present, less than 5.5% being singletons, with the ten largest covering approximately 39%. The input for sequencing was CD8+ T cells sorted from PBMCs, taken 10 days after the yellow fever booster vaccination. All receptors derive from a young man who received the YFV17D yellow fever vaccine.

This clonotype showed up many times. The rearrangement uses TRBV4-3 and TRBJ2-3; 9 positions match TRBD2. This CDR3 is built from 16 residues. From germline, CDR1 is LGHNA and CDR2 YSLEER. The V segment lost 0 bases and the J segment 6 bases; nucleotides outside the gene matches: 7. CDR3 bases: TGCGCCAGCAGCCAAGATTGGGGCGGGAGGGGTGATACGCAGTATTTT. This translates into CASSQDWGGRGDTQYF.

At least ten counts were recorded for this clonotype. The rearrangement joins TRBV20-1 to TRBJ2-7; D is ambiguous. Trimming cost V 1 base and J 4 bases, with 8 bases left between them. The germline V gene encodes CDR1 DFQATT and CDR2 SNEGSKA (reference sequence). The CDR3 has 12 residues. In DNA, the CDR3 is TGCAGTGCTAGAGCCGCAAGTTACGAGCAGTACTTC. It is translated as CSARAASYEQYF.

This clonotype was counted many times. The rearrangement uses TRBV6-5 and TRBJ2-2; D unresolved. V was clipped by 6 bases and J by 4 bases, with 18 bases between them. The CDR3 consists of 16 residues. CDR1 MNHEY and CDR2 SVGAGI come from the germline V gene. The CDR3 is CASRTDWITATGELFF. CDR3 DNA: TGTGCCAGCAGAACCGACTGGATAACGGCCACCGGGGAGCTGTTTTTT.

Ten or more counts support this clonotype. The rearrangement joins TRBV20-1 to TRBJ1-1; no definite D call. Germline V gene lookup returns CDR1 DFQATT and CDR2 SNEGSKA (reference sequence). The V end was cut by 3 bases, the J end by 7 bases, with 15 bases between. The CDR3 consists of 13 residues. CDR3 sequence reads: CSASRRTTNEAFF. In DNA, the CDR3 is TGCAGTGCTAGCCGCAGGACGACTAATGAAGCTTTCTTT.

The chain links TRBV4-2 to TRBJ2-1; D call uncertain. The V gene lost 10 bases and the J gene lost 0 bases, with 19 bases spanning the gap. From germline, CDR1 is LGHNA and CDR2 YNFKEQ. The CDR3 totals 16 residues. CDR3: CAMGPGPLCSYNEQFF. CDR3 coding DNA: TGTGCCATGGGCCCCGGGCCCCTCTGCTCCTACAATGAGCAGTTCTTC.

The chain links TRBV4-1 to TRBJ1-1; D uncertain. Germline V gene lookup returns CDR1 MGHRA and CDR2 YSYEKL. Trimming took 1 base from V and 0 from J, leaving 12 bases between them. The CDR3 is made up of 16 amino acids. The CDR3 sequence: CASSQVPGSMNTEAFF. DNA for the CDR3: TGCGCCAGCAGCCAAGTCCCGGGGTCCATGAACACTGAAGCTTTCTTT.

Many counts were recorded for this clonotype. V and J are TRBV5-1 and TRBJ2-6; no reliable D call. The germline CDR1 and CDR2 sequences are SGHRS and YFSETQ. The V and J ends lost 5 bases and 0 bases respectively, with 9 bases between them. The CDR3 runs to 15 residues. The CDR3 spells CASSSAVSGANVLTF. CDR3 DNA sequence: TGCGCCAGCAGTTCCGCAGTCTCTGGGGCCAACGTCCTGACTTTC.

This clonotype showed up many times. The chain recombines TRBV9 with TRBJ1-1, with D possibly matching TRBD1 (5 bases). CDR1 and CDR2 from the germline V gene are SGDLS and YYNGEE. This CDR3 has 12 residues. The V end lost 4 bases, the J end lost 5 bases, and 9 bases lay between the germline ends. CDR3 protein: CASSPGPTEAFF. The CDR3 DNA reads as TGTGCCAGCAGCCCGGGACCGACTGAAGCTTTCTTT.

The table lists this clonotype with many counts. V is TRBV12-3 or TRBV12-4 and J is TRBJ2-4; 9 bases line up with TRBD2. There are 15 residues in the CDR3. Losses at the gene ends were 3 bases for V and 6 bases for J; bases not matched to a gene: 6. The chain's CDR3 is CASSFAGGPGNIQYF. The DNA for the CDR3 is TGTGCCAGCAGTTTCGCGGGAGGGCCGGGAAACATTCAGTACTTC.

This clonotype was seen ten or more times. V is TRBV20-1 and J is TRBJ2-1; D is uncertain. Looked up from germline, CDR1 is DFQATT and CDR2 is SNEGSKA (reference sequence). This CDR3 has 11 amino acids. The CDR3 loop is CPEFSGNEQFF. In DNA form, the CDR3 reads TGCCCTGAATTTTCGGGCAATGAGCAGTTCTTC.

This clonotype occurred many times. The chain employs TRBV11-2 and TRBJ2-1, with D maybe TRBD1 (6 bases). V lost 4 bases and J lost 13, with 11 bases in between. Germline V gene sequence: CDR1 SGHAT, CDR2 FQNNGV. The CDR3 extends over 11 amino acids. The CDR3 sequence: CASSSGTRQFF. CDR3 nucleotide sequence: TGTGCCAGCAGCTCCGGGACAAGACAGTTCTTC.

Details on this clonotype: Just one base apart from a much larger clone, this may be a read error. DNA for the CDR3: TGCGCCAGCAGCGGCGGGAGAGGAATTTTAGATACGCAGTATTTT. This sequence encodes CASSGGRGILDTQYF. This chain uses TRBV5-1 with TRBJ2-3, with TRBD2 matching over 7 bases. V lost 4 bases, J lost 5 bases, and 10 bases stayed unmatched. The V gene's germline CDR1 is SGHRS and CDR2 YFSETQ. The CDR3 contains 15 residues.

At least ten counts were recorded for this clonotype. The chain recombines TRBV23-1 with TRBJ2-7; TRBD1 is a possible D gene (5 bases). TRBV23-1 qualifies as an ORF whose function is uncertain. This CDR3 contains 14 residues. The V and J ends lost 0 bases and 3 bases respectively, with 9 bases between them. The CDR3 loop is CASSQSPDSYEQYF. CDR3 coding DNA: TGCGCCAGCAGTCAATCCCCTGACAGCTACGAGCAGTACTTC.

The sample holds many counts of this clonotype. The chain combines TRBV27 with TRBJ2-2, with 7 bases lining up with TRBD1. J lost 1 base, V lost 8 bases, and 10 bases had no gene match. The germline V gene encodes CDR1 MNHEY and CDR2 SMNVEV (reference sequence). The CDR3 totals 16 residues. The CDR3 sequence: CASDPTGAVNTGELFF. The CDR3, as DNA: TGTGCCAGCGATCCAACAGGGGCAGTGAACACCGGGGAGCTGTTTTTT.

This clonotype was recorded at least ten times. The CDR3 reads CATSGDGEDTEAFF. DNA of the CDR3: TGTGCCACCAGTGGTGACGGGGAGGACACTGAAGCTTTCTTT. This rearrangement joins TRBV24-1 to TRBJ1-1; D gene ambiguous. The CDR3 is 14 amino acids. Trimming stripped 5 bases from V and 3 bases from J, with 12 bases between. Germline-derived CDR1 and CDR2 are KGHDR and SFDVKD.

This clonotype was picked up many times. The chain joins TRBV5-6 to TRBJ2-3; D could derive from TRBD1 or TRBD2 (5 bases each). Looked up from germline, CDR1 is SGHDT and CDR2 is YYEEEE. V lost 7 bases, J lost 4 bases, and 16 bases lay in between. This CDR3 region has 14 residues. The CDR3 sequence is CASFGTLNPDTQYF. The CDR3 nucleotides are TGTGCCAGCTTCGGGACCTTAAATCCAGATACGCAGTATTTT.

The rearrangement joins TRBV4-2 to TRBJ2-3, with 8 bases fitting TRBD2. V lost 0 bases to trimming and J lost 4 bases; unmatched junction nucleotides: 6. Per germline, CDR1 LGHNA and CDR2 YNFKEQ. CDR3 length: 16 amino acids. CDR3 nucleotides: TGTGCCAGCAGCCAAGAGGGGCTCGGGAGGGCAGATACGCAGTATTTT. Translating it yields CASSQEGLGRADTQYF.

This clonotype was observed at least ten times. CDR3: CAISDGLATREQYF. Written as DNA, the CDR3 is TGTGCCATCAGTGATGGGCTAGCGACCCGCGAGCAGTACTTC. The rearrangement uses TRBV10-3 and TRBJ2-7; D is possibly TRBD2 (6 bases). Germline values: CDR1 ENHRY, CDR2 SYGVKD. The V and J ends lost 3 bases and 6 bases respectively, with 15 bases between them. The CDR3 spans 14 residues.